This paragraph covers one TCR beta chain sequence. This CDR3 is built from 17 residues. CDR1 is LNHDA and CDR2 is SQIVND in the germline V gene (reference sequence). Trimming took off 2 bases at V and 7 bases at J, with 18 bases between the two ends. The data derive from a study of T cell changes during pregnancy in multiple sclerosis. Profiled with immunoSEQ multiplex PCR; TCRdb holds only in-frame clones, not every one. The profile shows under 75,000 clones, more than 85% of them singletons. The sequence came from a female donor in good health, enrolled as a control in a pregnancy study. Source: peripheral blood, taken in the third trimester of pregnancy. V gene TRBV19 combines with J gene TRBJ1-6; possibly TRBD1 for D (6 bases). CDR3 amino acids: CASSIRPPSGQNSPLHF. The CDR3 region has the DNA TGTGCCAGTAGTATAAGGCCCCCCTCCGGACAGAATTCACCCCTCCACTTT.